This T cell receptor beta chain emerged from a study of T cell responses to AZD1222 COVID-19 vaccine. General observations from the study: Compared with day 0, the breadth and depth of the Spike-specific TCR repertoire rose significantly after two doses of AZD1222. White British donors predominated, females outnumbered males, and clonal diversity was possibly underestimated.

Data came from immunoSEQ multiplex PCR; TCRdb stores just in-frame clones and leaves some out. The sample records approximately 150,000 clones, about nine tenths being singletons. As for this clone: Its cognate antigen is unknown.

Trimming shortened V by 4 bases and J by 0 bases, and 6 bases separated the two germline ends. The CDR3 totals 13 residues. Germline V gene data show CDR1 as SGHAT and CDR2 as FQNNGV. The chain joins TRBV11-2 to TRBJ1-1; D is ambiguous. The sample in question was peripheral blood, obtained 28 days after the second AZD1222 dose. This clonotype originated in an adult who received the AZD1222 COVID-19 vaccine. The CDR3 nucleotides are TGTGCCAGCAGCTGGGGAATGAACACTGAAGCTTTCTTT. This gives the protein CASSWGMNTEAFF.